This T cell receptor (beta chain) was identified during a study of blood T cell repertoires in COVID-19. Study as a whole: Nucleic acid was either cDNA or gDNA, and it came from T cells, B-cell-depleted T cells, or PBMCs.

In the original workflow: Counts of nucleated cells, estimated from reference gene primer amplification, were obtained. Profiled with immunoSEQ multiplex PCR; TCRdb holds only in-frame clones, not every one. Clone size and the V and J calls come from that table; the DNA yielded D and trimming. This table has 310,000 or so clones, about 86% appearing once. With V trimmed by 0 bases and J by 2 bases, 4 bases remained unmatched. The V gene's germline CDR1 is SGHNT and CDR2 YYREEE (reference sequence). The CDR3 contains 17 residues. This receptor was identified in a woman aged 50 to 60 with acute or convalescent COVID-19. V and J are TRBV5-4 and TRBJ1-4; 10 bases agree with TRBD1. Sequencing was performed on peripheral blood. The CDR3 DNA follows: TGTGCCAGCAGCTTGGGGACAGGGGGATCGACTAATGAAAAACTGTTTTTT. Its protein is CASSLGTGGSTNEKLFF.